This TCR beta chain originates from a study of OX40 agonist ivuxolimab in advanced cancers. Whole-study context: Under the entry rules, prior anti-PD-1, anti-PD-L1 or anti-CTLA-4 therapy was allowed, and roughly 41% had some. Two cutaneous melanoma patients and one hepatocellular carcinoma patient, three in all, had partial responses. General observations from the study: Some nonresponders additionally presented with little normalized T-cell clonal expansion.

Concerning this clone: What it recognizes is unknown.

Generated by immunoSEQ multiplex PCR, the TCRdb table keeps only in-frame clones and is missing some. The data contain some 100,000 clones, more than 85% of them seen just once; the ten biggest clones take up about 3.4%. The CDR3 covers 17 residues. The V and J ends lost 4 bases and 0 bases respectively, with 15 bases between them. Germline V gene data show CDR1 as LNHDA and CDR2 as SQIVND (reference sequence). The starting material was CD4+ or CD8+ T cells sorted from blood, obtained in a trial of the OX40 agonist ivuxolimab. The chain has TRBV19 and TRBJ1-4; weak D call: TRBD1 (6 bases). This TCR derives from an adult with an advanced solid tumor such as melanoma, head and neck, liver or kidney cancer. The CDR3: CASSKDRSFSTNEKLFF. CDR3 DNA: TGTGCCAGTAGTAAAGACAGGTCCTTTTCAACTAATGAAAAACTGTTTTTT.